The 14 T cell receptor beta chains listed next were all sequenced from one sample in a study of cytomegalovirus exposure and HLA in healthy donors. The PCR was carried out with 60 Vbeta primers and 13 Jbeta primers. Some clones are missing from TCRdb's copy, which holds only in-frame ones; the method was immunoSEQ multiplex PCR. The table records about 96,000 clones, roughly 80% of them present only once. The sample was PBMCs. The source of these receptors is a middle-aged man in good health and CMV-seropositive.

The chain carries TRBV27 and TRBJ2-3; 8 bases are shared with TRBD2. The length of the CDR3 is 15 residues. V trimming: 4 bases; J trimming: 3 bases; junction bases outside the gene matches: 6. Germline V lookup: CDR1 MNHEY, CDR2 SMNVEV (reference sequence). DNA for the CDR3: TGTGCCAGCAGTTGGGGCGGGGGGAGGACAGATACGCAGTATTTT. This sequence encodes CASSWGGGRTDTQYF.

The chain couples TRBV28 to TRBJ2-3, with 7 bases that match TRBD2. This CDR3 has 16 amino acids. CDR1 is MDHEN and CDR2 is SYDVKM in the germline V gene. J lost 1 base, V lost 7 bases, and 11 bases had no gene match. The CDR3 spells CASTPRGVRGTDTQYF. In nucleotides, the CDR3 is TGTGCCAGCACCCCCCGGGGGGTCCGAGGCACAGATACGCAGTATTTT.

The chain uses TRBV9 and TRBJ1-2, with 9 bases fitting TRBD1. The CDR3 has 14 residues. Unmatched junction bases numbered 9, after V lost 4 bases and J lost 8 bases. Germline V gene data show CDR1 as SGDLS and CDR2 as YYNGEE. CDR3 bases: TGTGCCAGCAGCCCGGACAGGGGAGAATTCGGCTACACCTTC. Translation: CASSPDRGEFGYTF.

This clone was counted between two and nine times. This chain uses TRBV19 with TRBJ2-7, with TRBD1 matching over 10 bases. The CDR3 has 12 residues. Unmatched junction bases numbered 2, after V lost 6 bases and J lost 6 bases. Germline values: CDR1 LNHDA, CDR2 SQIVND (reference sequence). The CDR3 loop is CASRGQGGEQYF. In DNA, the CDR3 is TGTGCCAGTAGAGGACAGGGGGGCGAGCAGTACTTC.

This clone was counted a few times. The rearrangement joins TRBV6-5 to TRBJ2-7, with D tentatively TRBD1 (6 bases). This CDR3 is built from 15 residues. The germline CDR1 and CDR2 sequences are MNHEY and SVGAGI. The germline V and J ends were trimmed by 5 bases and 8 bases, with 22 bases remaining between them. The DNA for the CDR3 is TGTGCCAGCAGTCAAGACAGGTCGATAATACGACAGCAGTACTTC. Translation: CASSQDRSIIRQQYF.

The chain has TRBV18 and TRBJ2-1, with 10 bases fitting TRBD2. With 1 base clipped from V and 9 bases from J, the junction kept 6 bases outside the gene matches. This CDR3 region has 15 residues. Germline CDR1 and CDR2: KGHSH and LQKENI. The CDR3 spells CASSPQSGGASEQFF. CDR3 sequence (DNA): TGTGCCAGCTCACCACAAAGCGGGGGGGCAAGTGAGCAGTTCTTC.

As to this clone: The same CDR3 arises from other DNA sequences in this sample as well. J is TRBJ2-3 and V is TRBV7-2; no reliable D call. The CDR3 has 14 residues. Germline V lookup: CDR1 SGHTA, CDR2 FQGNSA. Trimming shortened V by 3 bases and J by 0 bases, and 7 bases separated the two germline ends. Here the CDR3 reads CASSFSTSTDTQYF. The DNA of the CDR3 is TGTGCCAGCAGCTTCTCGACTAGCACAGATACGCAGTATTTT.

The V gene is TRBV9, the J gene TRBJ2-5; tentative D call: TRBD1 (5 bases). The J call is uncertain, as TRBJ2-7 better fits the DNA end. Germline CDR1 SGDLS, CDR2 YYNGEE. This CDR3 region has 16 residues. CDR3 sequence: CASSVSAYDSSYEQYF. As DNA, the CDR3 is TGTGCCAGCAGCGTGTCGGCGTACGACAGCTCCTACGAGCAGTACTTC.

The chain carries TRBV10-1 and TRBJ1-5, with D hard to call. The CDR3 runs 18 residues. Trimming removed 0 bases at V and 4 bases at J, with 19 bases between. Per germline, CDR1 WNHNN and CDR2 SYGVQD (reference sequence). CDR3 region: CASSESYYPPVLNQPQHF. CDR3 coding DNA: TGCGCCAGCAGTGAGTCATACTACCCCCCGGTCTTGAATCAGCCCCAGCATTTT.

The rearrangement links TRBV30 to TRBJ1-1; 7 bases map to TRBD1. Germline V gene data show CDR1 as GTSNPN and CDR2 as SVGIG (reference sequence). The CDR3 totals 12 residues. With 5 bases clipped from V and 10 bases from J, the junction kept 10 bases outside the gene matches. The CDR3: CAWGPTGVGAFF. CDR3 coding DNA: TGTGCCTGGGGGCCAACAGGGGTTGGAGCTTTCTTT. The full variable domain, its missing parts supplied by reference TRBV30 and TRBJ1-1, is SQTIHQWPATLVQPVGSPLSLECTVEGTSNPNLYWYRQAAGRGLQLLFYSVGIGQISSEVPQNLSASRPQDRQFILSSKKLLLSDSGFYLCAWGPTGVGAFFGQGTRLTVV.

This chain connects TRBV9 to TRBJ2-7; 10 bases fit TRBD2. This CDR3 has 16 residues. Losses at the gene ends were 1 base for V and 6 bases for J; bases not matched to a gene: 10. The germline gives CDR1 SGDLS, CDR2 YYNGEE. In DNA, the CDR3 is TGTGCCAGCAGCGTATCCACTAGCGGGGCGGCGGGCGAGCAGTACTTC. Protein sequence: CASSVSTSGAAGEQYF.

This clone was detected a few times. This rearrangement joins TRBV28 to TRBJ1-2; no definite D call. The length of the CDR3 is 14 residues. Trimming took 2 bases from V and 4 from J, leaving 11 bases between them. Per germline, CDR1 MDHEN and CDR2 SYDVKM. CDR3 protein: CASSLREDSYGYTF. Written as DNA, the CDR3 is TGTGCCAGCAGTTTACGGGAAGATAGCTATGGCTACACCTTC.

V usage is TRBV27 and J usage is TRBJ1-5; 8 positions agree with TRBD1. Unmatched junction bases numbered 9, after V lost 5 bases and J lost 6 bases. This CDR3 has 15 amino acids. Germline values: CDR1 MNHEY, CDR2 SMNVEV (reference sequence). The chain's CDR3 is CASSNGQGGSQPQHF. CDR3 nucleotides: TGTGCCAGCAGTAATGGACAGGGTGGTAGTCAGCCCCAGCATTTT.

The chain joins TRBV4-3 to TRBJ1-2; 7 bases line up with TRBD1. The CDR3 sequence is 16 residues long. V lost 0 bases to trimming and J lost 5 bases; unmatched junction nucleotides: 9. Germline-derived CDR1 and CDR2 are LGHNA and YSLEER. CDR3 loop: CASSQDLSGQVYGYTF. CDR3 coding DNA: TGCGCCAGCAGCCAAGACCTTTCCGGACAGGTGTATGGCTACACCTTC.